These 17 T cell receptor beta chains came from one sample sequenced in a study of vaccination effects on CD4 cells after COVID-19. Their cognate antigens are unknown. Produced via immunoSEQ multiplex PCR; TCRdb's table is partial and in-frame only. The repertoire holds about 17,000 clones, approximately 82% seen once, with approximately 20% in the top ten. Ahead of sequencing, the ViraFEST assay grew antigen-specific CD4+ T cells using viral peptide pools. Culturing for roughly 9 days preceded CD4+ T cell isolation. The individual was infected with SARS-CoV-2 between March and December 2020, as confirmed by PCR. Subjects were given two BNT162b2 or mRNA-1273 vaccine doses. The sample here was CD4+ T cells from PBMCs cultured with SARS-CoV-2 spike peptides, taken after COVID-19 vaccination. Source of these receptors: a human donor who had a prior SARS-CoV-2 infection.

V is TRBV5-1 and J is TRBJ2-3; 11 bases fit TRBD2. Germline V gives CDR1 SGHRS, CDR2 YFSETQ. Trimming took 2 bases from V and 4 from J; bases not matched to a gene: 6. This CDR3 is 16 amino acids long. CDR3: CASSFLASGGPDTQYF. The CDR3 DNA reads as TGCGCCAGCAGCTTCCTGGCTAGCGGGGGGCCAGATACGCAGTATTTT.

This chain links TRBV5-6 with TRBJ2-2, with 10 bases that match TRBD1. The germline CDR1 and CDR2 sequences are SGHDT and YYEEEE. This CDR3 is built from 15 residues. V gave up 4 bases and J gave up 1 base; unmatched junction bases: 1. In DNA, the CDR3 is TGTGCCAGCAGCGGGGACAGGGGGAACACCGGGGAGCTGTTTTTT. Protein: CASSGDRGNTGELFF.

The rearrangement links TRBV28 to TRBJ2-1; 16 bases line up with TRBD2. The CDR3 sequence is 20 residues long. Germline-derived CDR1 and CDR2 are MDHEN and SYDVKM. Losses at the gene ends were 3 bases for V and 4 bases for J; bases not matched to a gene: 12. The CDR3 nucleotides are TGTGCCAGCAGTTTTACAACCGGGACTAGCGGGAGGGCGTTGTACAATGAGCAGTTCTTC. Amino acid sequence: CASSFTTGTSGRALYNEQFF.

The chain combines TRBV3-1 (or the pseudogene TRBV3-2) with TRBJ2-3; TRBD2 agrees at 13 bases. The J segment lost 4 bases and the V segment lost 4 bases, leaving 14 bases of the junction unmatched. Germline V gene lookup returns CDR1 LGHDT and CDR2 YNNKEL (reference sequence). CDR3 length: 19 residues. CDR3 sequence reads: CASSLGPGLAGDSSDTQYF. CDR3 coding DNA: TGTGCCAGCAGCCTCGGTCCCGGACTAGCGGGGGACTCATCAGATACGCAGTATTTT.

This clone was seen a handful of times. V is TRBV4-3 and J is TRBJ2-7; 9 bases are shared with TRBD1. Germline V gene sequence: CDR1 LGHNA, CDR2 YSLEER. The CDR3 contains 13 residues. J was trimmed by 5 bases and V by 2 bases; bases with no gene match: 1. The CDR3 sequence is CASSQRTGDEQYF. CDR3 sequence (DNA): TGCGCCAGCAGCCAACGGACAGGGGACGAGCAGTACTTC.

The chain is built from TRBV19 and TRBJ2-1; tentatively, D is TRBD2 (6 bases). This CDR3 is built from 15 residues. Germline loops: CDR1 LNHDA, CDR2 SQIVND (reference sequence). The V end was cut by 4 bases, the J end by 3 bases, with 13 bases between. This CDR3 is CASSRGTGDYNEQFF. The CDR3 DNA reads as TGTGCCAGTAGTAGAGGGACTGGGGACTACAATGAGCAGTTCTTC.

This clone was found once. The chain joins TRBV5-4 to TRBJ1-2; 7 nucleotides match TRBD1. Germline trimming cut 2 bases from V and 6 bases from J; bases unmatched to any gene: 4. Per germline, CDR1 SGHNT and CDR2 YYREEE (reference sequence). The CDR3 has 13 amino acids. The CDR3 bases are TGTGCCAGCAGCTTTCAGGGGGACAATGGCTACACCTTC. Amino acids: CASSFQGDNGYTF.

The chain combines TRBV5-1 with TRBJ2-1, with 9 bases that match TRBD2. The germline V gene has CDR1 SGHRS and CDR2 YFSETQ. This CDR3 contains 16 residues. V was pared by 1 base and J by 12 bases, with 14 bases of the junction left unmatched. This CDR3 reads CASSLHLTSGRGWQFF. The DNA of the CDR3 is TGCGCCAGCAGCTTGCATTTGACTAGCGGACGAGGGTGGCAGTTCTTC. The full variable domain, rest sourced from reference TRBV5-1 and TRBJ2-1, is KAGVTQTPRYLIKTRGQQVTLSCSPISGHRSVSWYQQTPGQGLQFLFEYFSETQRNKGNFPGRFSGRQFSNSRSEMNVSTLELGDSALYLCASSLHLTSGRGWQFFGPGTRLTVL.

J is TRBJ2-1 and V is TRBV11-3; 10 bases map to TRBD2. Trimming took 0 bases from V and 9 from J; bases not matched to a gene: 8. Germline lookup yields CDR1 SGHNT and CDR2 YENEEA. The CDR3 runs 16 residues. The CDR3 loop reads CASSLDPLAGGSEQFF. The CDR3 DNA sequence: TGTGCCAGCAGCTTAGACCCGTTAGCGGGAGGTAGTGAGCAGTTCTTC.

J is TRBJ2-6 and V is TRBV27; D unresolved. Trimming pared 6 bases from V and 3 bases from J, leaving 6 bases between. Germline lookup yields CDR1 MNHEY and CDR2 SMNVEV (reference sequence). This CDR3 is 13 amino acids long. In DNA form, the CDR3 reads TGTGCCAGCAGAGTCGTTGGGGCCAACGTCCTGACTTTC. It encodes CASRVVGANVLTF. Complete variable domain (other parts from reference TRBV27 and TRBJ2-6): EAQVTQNPRYLITVTGKKLTVTCSQNMNHEYMSWYRQDPGLGLRQIYYSMNVEVTDKGDVPEGYKVSRKEKRNFPLILESPSPNQTSLYFCASRVVGANVLTFGAGSRLTVL.

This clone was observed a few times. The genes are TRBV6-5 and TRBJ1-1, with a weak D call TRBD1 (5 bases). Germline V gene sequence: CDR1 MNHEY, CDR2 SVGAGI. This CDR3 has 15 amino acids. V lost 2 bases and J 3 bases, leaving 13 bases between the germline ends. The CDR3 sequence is CASSYVGQGDTEAFF. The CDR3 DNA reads TGTGCCAGCAGTTACGTTGGGCAGGGAGACACTGAAGCTTTCTTT.

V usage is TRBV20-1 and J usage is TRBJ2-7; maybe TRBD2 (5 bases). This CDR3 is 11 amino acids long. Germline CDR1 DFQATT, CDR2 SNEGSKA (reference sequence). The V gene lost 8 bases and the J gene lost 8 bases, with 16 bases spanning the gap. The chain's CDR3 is CSSLISGKQYF. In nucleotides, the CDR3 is TGCAGTTCCCTAATCTCCGGGAAGCAGTACTTC.

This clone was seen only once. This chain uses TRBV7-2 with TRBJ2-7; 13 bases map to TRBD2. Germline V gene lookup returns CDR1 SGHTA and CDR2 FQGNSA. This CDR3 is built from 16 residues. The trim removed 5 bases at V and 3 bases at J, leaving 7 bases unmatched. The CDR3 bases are TGTGCCAGCAGCAGCACCGGGACTAGCGGGAACTACGAGCAGTACTTC. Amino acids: CASSSTGTSGNYEQYF.

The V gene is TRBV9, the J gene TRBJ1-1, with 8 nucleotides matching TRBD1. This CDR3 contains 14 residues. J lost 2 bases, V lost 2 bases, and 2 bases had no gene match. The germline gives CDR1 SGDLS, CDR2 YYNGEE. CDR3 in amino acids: CASSVTGANTEAFF. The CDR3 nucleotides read TGTGCCAGCAGCGTGACAGGGGCCAACACTGAAGCTTTCTTT.

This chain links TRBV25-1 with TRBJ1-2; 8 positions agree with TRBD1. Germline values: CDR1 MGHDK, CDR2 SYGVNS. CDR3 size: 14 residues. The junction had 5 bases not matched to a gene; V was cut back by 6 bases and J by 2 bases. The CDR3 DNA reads TGTGCCAGCAGCCACAGGGGGGAAAACTATGGCTACACCTTC. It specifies CASSHRGENYGYTF.

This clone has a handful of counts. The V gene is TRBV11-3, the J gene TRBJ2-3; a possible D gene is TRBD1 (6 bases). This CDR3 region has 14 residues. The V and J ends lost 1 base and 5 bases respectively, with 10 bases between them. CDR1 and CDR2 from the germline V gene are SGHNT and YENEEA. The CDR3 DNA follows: TGTGCCAGCAGCTTAGCCAGGGGTGTAGATACGCAGTATTTT. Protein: CASSLARGVDTQYF.

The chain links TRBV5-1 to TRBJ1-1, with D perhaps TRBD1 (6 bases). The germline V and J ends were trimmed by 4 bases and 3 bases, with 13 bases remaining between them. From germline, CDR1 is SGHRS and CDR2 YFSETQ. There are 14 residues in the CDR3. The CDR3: CASSLTGYDTEAFF. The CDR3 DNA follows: TGCGCCAGCAGCCTAACAGGGTACGACACTGAAGCTTTCTTT. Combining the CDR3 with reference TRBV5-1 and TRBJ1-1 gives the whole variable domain KAGVTQTPRYLIKTRGQQVTLSCSPISGHRSVSWYQQTPGQGLQFLFEYFSETQRNKGNFPGRFSGRQFSNSRSEMNVSTLELGDSALYLCASSLTGYDTEAFFGQGTRLTVV.